Shown below are 2 T cell receptor beta chains from a single sample sequenced in a study of stem cell transplantation in POMP-related autoinflammatory disease. Produced via immunoSEQ multiplex PCR; TCRdb's table is partial and in-frame only. The sample includes 33,000 or so clones, about 86% seen only once; the top ten take 0.7% to 0.9%. The specimen comprised CD4+ T cells from PBMCs, sampled before stem cell transplantation. The receptors derive from a human donor with POMP-related autoinflammation and immune dysregulation (PRAID).

This rearrangement joins TRBV5-1 to TRBJ1-1; no reliable D call. V was pared by 6 bases and J by 7 bases, with 16 bases between. The CDR3 runs to 13 residues. Germline V lookup: CDR1 SGHRS, CDR2 YFSETQ. The CDR3 nucleotides are TGCGCCAGCATGGCGGAGCACTTCGATGAAGCTTTCTTT. Translation gives CASMAEHFDEAFF.

The chain carries TRBV27 and TRBJ1-6; TRBD1 might be the D (5 bases). CDR1 is MNHEY, CDR2 SMNVEV, per germline (reference sequence). The CDR3 totals 16 residues. V was trimmed by 2 bases and J by 1 base, leaving 9 bases between them. The CDR3 loop is CASSLRGLSYNSPLHF. DNA of the CDR3: TGTGCCAGCAGTTTACGGGGCCTTTCCTATAATTCACCCCTCCACTTT.